This T cell receptor (beta chain) was obtained from a study of technical replicates of blood from a few donors. Looked up from germline, CDR1 is SGHRS and CDR2 is YFSETQ. Unmatched junction bases numbered 6, after V lost 4 bases and J lost 2 bases. There are 16 residues in the CDR3. Some clones are missing from TCRdb's copy, which holds only in-frame ones; the method was immunoSEQ multiplex PCR. The sample has around 80,000 clones, approximately 90% seen once; the top ten hold 0.35% to 0.5%. This chain links TRBV5-1 with TRBJ2-3; the match to TRBD2 covers 11 bases. Sequencing input: T cells isolated from PBMCs. The clonotype was recovered from a human donor in good health. The CDR3 loop reads CASSHSSGRFTDTQYF. The CDR3 DNA reads as TGCGCCAGCAGCCACTCTAGCGGGAGGTTCACAGATACGCAGTATTTT. Using reference TRBV5-1 and TRBJ2-3 for the parts outside the CDR3, the full variable domain is KAGVTQTPRYLIKTRGQQVTLSCSPISGHRSVSWYQQTPGQGLQFLFEYFSETQRNKGNFPGRFSGRQFSNSRSEMNVSTLELGDSALYLCASSHSSGRFTDTQYFGPGTRLTVL.